This T cell receptor beta chain is drawn from a study of beta chain features in type 1 diabetes. This clone appeared many times. The V end lost 4 bases, the J end lost 2 bases, and 4 bases lay between the germline ends. The CDR3 has 12 amino acids. CDR1 and CDR2 (germline): SEHNR, FQNEAQ (reference sequence). All of the isolated RNA was reverse transcribed, so expressed TCRB transcripts were sequenced. The repertoire was sequenced with immunoSEQ multiplex PCR; TCRdb's copy has only in-frame clones and lacks some. The top ten hold approximately 0.05% of the sample, which has roughly 450,000 clones, around 10% seen once. Only one heparinised blood draw was taken per donor, and its volume averaged roughly 0.12 L.

This clonotype was sampled from a woman aged 18-30 years in good health. This rearrangement joins TRBV7-9 to TRBJ2-3; D unresolved. What was sequenced was naive CD4+ T cells from blood. CDR3 DNA: TGTGCCAGCAGCTCCTACACAGATACGCAGTATTTT. Translated: CASSSYTDTQYF.